This TCR beta chain was retrieved from a study of T cells after yellow fever vaccination. Study overall: SMART-Seq v4 Ultra Low Input prepared libraries from low-cell fractions.

TCRdb re-called the 5' RACE reads with MiXCR, one entry per CDR3 protein. Of about 360,000 distinct CDR3 sequences in the sample, under 7.5% are singletons; the top ten hold approximately 15%. The CDR3 length is 13 residues. Germline-derived CDR1 and CDR2 are GTSNPN and SVGIG (reference sequence). V was clipped by 4 bases and J by 6 bases, with 14 bases between them. The V gene is TRBV30, the J gene TRBJ2-3; weak D call: TRBD2 (6 bases). The receptor comes from a man aged 30 to 39 who received the YFV17D yellow fever vaccine. The sequencing here drew on PBMCs, taken 5 days after the yellow fever booster vaccination. This chain's CDR3 is CAWTSGAGDTQYF. CDR3 sequence (DNA): TGTGCCTGGACCTCCGGGGCGGGGGATACGCAGTATTTT.